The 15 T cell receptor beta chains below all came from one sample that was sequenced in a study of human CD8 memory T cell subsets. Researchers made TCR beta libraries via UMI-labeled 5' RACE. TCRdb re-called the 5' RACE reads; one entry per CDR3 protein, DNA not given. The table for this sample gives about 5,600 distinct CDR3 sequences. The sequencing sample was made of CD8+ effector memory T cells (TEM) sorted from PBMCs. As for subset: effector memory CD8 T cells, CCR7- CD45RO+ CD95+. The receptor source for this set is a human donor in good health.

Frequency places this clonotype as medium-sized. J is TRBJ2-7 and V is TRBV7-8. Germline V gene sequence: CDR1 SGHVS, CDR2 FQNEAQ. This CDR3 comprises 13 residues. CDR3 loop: CASSLDRHSEQYF.

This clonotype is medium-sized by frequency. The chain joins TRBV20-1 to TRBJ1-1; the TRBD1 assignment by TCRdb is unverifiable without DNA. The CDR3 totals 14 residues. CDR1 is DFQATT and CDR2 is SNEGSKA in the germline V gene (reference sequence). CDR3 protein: CSAVRGGRNTEAFF.

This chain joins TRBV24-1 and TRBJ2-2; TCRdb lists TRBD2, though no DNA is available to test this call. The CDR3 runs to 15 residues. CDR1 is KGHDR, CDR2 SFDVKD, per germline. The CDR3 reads CATSDGGTDTGELFF.

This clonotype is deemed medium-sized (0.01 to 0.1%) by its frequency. The CDR3 loop reads CASSLGQGATDTQYF. This chain links TRBV28 with TRBJ2-3; TCRdb indicates TRBD1, and absent DNA this call remains unverified. The CDR3 totals 15 residues. Per the germline V gene, CDR1 is MDHEN and CDR2 is SYDVKM.

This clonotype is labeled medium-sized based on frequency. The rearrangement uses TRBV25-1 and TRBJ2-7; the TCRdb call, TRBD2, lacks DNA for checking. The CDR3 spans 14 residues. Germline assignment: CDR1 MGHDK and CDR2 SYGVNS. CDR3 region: CASEGGLAPYEQYF.

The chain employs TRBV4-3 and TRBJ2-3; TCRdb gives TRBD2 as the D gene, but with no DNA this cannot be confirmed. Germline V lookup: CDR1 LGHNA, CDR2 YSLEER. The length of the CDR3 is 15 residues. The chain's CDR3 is CASSQGRERTDTQYF.

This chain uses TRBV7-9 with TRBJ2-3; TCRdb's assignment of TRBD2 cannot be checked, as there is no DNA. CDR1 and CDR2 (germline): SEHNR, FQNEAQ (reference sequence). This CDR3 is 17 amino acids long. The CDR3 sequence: CASSRFEAGGPSDTQYF.

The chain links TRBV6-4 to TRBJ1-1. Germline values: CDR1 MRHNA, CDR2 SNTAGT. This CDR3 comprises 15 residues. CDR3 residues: CASSPRGGEYTEAFF.

CDR3: CASGPTENLGNEQFF. This rearrangement joins TRBV6-2 or TRBV6-3 to TRBJ2-1; TCRdb names TRBD1, which stays unverified in the absence of DNA. This CDR3 is built from 15 residues. Germline V gene data show CDR1 as MNHEY and CDR2 as SVGEGT.

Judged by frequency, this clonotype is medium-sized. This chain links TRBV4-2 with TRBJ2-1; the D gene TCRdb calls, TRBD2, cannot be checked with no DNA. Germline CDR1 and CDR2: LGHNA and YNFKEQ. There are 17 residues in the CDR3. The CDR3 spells CASSQDESGGVYNEQFF.

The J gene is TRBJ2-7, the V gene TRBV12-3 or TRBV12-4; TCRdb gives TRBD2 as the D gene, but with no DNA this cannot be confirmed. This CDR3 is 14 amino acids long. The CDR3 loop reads CASSASVSSYEQYF.

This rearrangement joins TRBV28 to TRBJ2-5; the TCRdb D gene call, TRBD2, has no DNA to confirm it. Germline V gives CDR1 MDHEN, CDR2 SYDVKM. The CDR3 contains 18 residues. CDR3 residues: CASSLLLAGGPLEETQYF.

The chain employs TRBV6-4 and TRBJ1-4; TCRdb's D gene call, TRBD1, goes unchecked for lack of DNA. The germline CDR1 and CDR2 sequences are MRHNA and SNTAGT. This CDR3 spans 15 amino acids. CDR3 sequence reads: CASSEKAGTNEKLFF.

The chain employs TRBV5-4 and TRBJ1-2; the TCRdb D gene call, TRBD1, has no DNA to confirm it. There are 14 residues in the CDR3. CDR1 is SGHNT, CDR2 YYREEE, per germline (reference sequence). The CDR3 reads CASSLSGTRYGYTF.

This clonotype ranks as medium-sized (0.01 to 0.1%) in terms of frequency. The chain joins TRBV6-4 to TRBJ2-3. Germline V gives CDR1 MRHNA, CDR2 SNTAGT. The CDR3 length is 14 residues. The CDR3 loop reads CASSDSTSTDTQYF.